The present TCR beta chain was sequenced within a study of T cells after yellow fever vaccination. The CDR3 has 15 amino acids. V lost 4 bases and J 7 bases, leaving 20 bases between the germline ends. Germline V lookup: CDR1 MGHRA, CDR2 YSYEKL. Each CDR3 protein is one row after TCRdb ran MiXCR on the 5' RACE reads. The table has about 340,000 distinct CDR3 sequences, roughly 4.3% seen once. This clonotype was seen only a few times. The sequence came from a man younger than 35 who received the YFV17D yellow fever vaccine. The sample consisted of PBMCs, taken 5 days after the yellow fever booster vaccination. The chain joins TRBV4-1 to TRBJ2-7; D remains ambiguous. In DNA form, the CDR3 reads TGCGCCAGCAGCCGAACGCTTGAAACTGTTTGGGAGCAGTACGTC. Its protein is CASSRTLETVWEQYV.